The clone carrying this T cell receptor beta chain was counted once. The source of the sample is a study of blood T cell repertoires in COVID-19. The overall study: The United States, Italy and Spain provided the acute and convalescent COVID-19 samples. T cells, B-cell-depleted T cells, or PBMCs provided the cDNA or gDNA that served as material.

From germline, CDR1 is LGHNA and CDR2 YSLEER. Deletions cut 4 bases from V and 4 bases from J, with 13 bases between. There are 14 residues in the CDR3. Profiling relied on immunoSEQ multiplex PCR, and the TCRdb table lists in-frame clones only, not all of them. Seen here are more than 200,000 clones, 80% to 95% observed once, and the top ten hold less than 2.5%. Across over 20 US areas, participants ranged in age from roughly 18 to 89 years. Cohort assignment relied on participant-reported clinical history. This sequence joins TRBV4-3 and TRBJ1-1, with D possibly being TRBD1 (5 bases). The sample was PBMCs or T cells enriched from blood (not recorded which). The receptor was isolated from a woman younger than 30 who had recovered from COVID-19. CDR3 loop: CASSLTGRGTEAFF. The DNA of the CDR3 is TGCGCCAGCAGCCTTACCGGGAGGGGCACTGAAGCTTTCTTT.